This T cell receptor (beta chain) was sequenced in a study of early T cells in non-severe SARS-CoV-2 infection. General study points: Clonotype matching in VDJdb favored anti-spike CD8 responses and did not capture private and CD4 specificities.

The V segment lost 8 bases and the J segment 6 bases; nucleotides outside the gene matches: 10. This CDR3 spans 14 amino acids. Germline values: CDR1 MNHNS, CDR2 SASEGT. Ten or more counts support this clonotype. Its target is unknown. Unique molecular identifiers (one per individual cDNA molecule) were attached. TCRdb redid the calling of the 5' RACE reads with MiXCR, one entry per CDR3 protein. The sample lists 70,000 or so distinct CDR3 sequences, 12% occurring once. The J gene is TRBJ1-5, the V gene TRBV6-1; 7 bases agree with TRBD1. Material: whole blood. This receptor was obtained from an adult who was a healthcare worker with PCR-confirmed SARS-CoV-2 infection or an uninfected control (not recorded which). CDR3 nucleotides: TGTGCCAGCCATAACAGGGGAAGGAGTCAGCCCCAGCATTTT. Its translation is CASHNRGRSQPQHF.